One and the same sample provided the 16 T cell receptor beta chains below, sequenced in a study of blood T cell repertoires in COVID-19 (TCRdb year 2020). Library method: the immunoSEQ multiplex PCR assay. In TCRdb, the immuneACCESS table is reduced to in-frame sequences with V and J assigned. These tables do not hold every clone; where another copy was compared, an unresolved V gene accounts for under half, and the others remain unexplained. The sample table records 250,000 or so clones; 84% of these occur just once. Of the sample, less than 4.5% falls within the top ten clones. Sequencing was performed on peripheral blood. The receptors here all came from a man over 45 with acute or convalescent COVID-19.

As for this clone: This sample includes further DNA sequences coding for the same CDR3. The rearrangement joins TRBV12-3 or TRBV12-4 to TRBJ1-2, with TRBD1 as a possible D gene (6 bases). The CDR3 has 13 amino acids. V was trimmed by 6 bases and J by 0 bases, leaving 8 bases between them. CDR3 sequence: CASRTGANYGYTF. For the CDR3, the DNA is TGTGCCAGCAGGACAGGAGCTAACTATGGCTACACCTTC.

The J gene is TRBJ1-1, the V gene TRBV5-1, with 10 bases fitting TRBD1. V dropped 0 bases and J dropped 3; count of bases not matched to a gene: 5. This CDR3 region has 16 residues. Germline-derived CDR1 and CDR2 are SGHRS and YFSETQ. In nucleotides, the CDR3 is TGCGCCAGCAGCTTGGATGGGACAGGGGCTTACACTGAAGCTTTCTTT. Translation gives CASSLDGTGAYTEAFF. The complete variable domain, with remaining parts taken from reference TRBV5-1 and TRBJ1-1, reads KAGVTQTPRYLIKTRGQQVTLSCSPISGHRSVSWYQQTPGQGLQFLFEYFSETQRNKGNFPGRFSGRQFSNSRSEMNVSTLELGDSALYLCASSLDGTGAYTEAFFGQGTRLTVV.

The rearrangement links TRBV6-5 to TRBJ2-5; 8 bases line up with TRBD1. V dropped 4 bases and J dropped 3; count of bases not matched to a gene: 7. The CDR3 covers 15 residues. Germline assignment: CDR1 MNHEY and CDR2 SVGAGI. DNA of the CDR3: TGTGCCAGCAGTTCGCAGGGGGCAAAGGAAGAGACCCAGTACTTC. It is translated as CASSSQGAKEETQYF.

The chain couples TRBV5-6 to TRBJ2-7, with 7 bases identical to TRBD2. J gave up 3 bases and V 4 bases, and 7 bases lay outside the gene matches. The germline V gene has CDR1 SGHDT and CDR2 YYEEEE. The CDR3 contains 14 residues. CDR3 residues: CASSPTGEGYEQYF. CDR3 coding DNA: TGTGCCAGCAGCCCCACGGGGGAGGGCTACGAGCAGTACTTC.

The chain carries TRBV9 and TRBJ1-5, with TRBD1 matching 9 bases. This CDR3 region has 13 residues. The germline CDR1 and CDR2 sequences are SGDLS and YYNGEE. V lost 4 bases to trimming and J lost 6 bases; unmatched junction nucleotides: 2. Written as DNA, the CDR3 is TGTGCCAGCAGCTTACAGGGGGCTCAGCCCCAGCATTTT. This sequence encodes CASSLQGAQPQHF.

This rearrangement joins TRBV19 to TRBJ2-1; D gene ambiguous. Germline values: CDR1 LNHDA, CDR2 SQIVND (reference sequence). V lost 1 base to trimming and J lost 6 bases, with 10 bases between them. There are 14 residues in the CDR3. The CDR3 here is CASSIVPPSNEQFF. Written as DNA, the CDR3 is TGTGCCAGTAGTATAGTGCCCCCCAGCAATGAGCAGTTCTTC.

This clone showed up just once. This chain joins TRBV11-3 and TRBJ2-7; 8 nucleotides agree with TRBD2. CDR3 length equals 16 residues. Germline assignment: CDR1 SGHNT and CDR2 YENEEA. Losses at the gene ends were 5 bases for V and 0 bases for J; bases not matched to a gene: 9. CDR3 sequence (DNA): TGTGCCAGCAGCCGCGCGTCGGGAGGGATCTCCTACGAGCAGTACTTC. This gives the protein CASSRASGGISYEQYF.

The rearrangement uses TRBV30 and TRBJ2-7; D might be TRBD1 (6 bases). Germline CDR1 reads GTSNPN; CDR2 reads SVGIG (reference sequence). V lost 4 bases to trimming and J lost 9 bases, with 22 bases between them. The CDR3 has 14 amino acids. The CDR3: CAWNLGHRRIRQYF. The DNA of the CDR3 is TGTGCCTGGAACCTGGGACACCGTAGGATAAGGCAGTACTTC.

J is TRBJ2-2 and V is TRBV24-1, with 7 bases that match TRBD2. The germline gives CDR1 KGHDR, CDR2 SFDVKD. CDR3 length: 18 residues. The trim removed 2 bases at V and 5 bases at J, leaving 13 bases unmatched. The CDR3 reads CATSDSYYGGGRTGELFF. The CDR3 region has the DNA TGTGCCACCAGTGATTCCTACTACGGCGGGGGACGTACCGGGGAGCTGTTTTTT.

The chain links TRBV15 to TRBJ2-1; D possibly corresponds to TRBD1 (5 bases). With 1 base removed from V and 3 bases from J, the gap between germline ends came to 10 bases. This CDR3 comprises 15 residues. Germline V CDR1 and CDR2: LNHNV, YYDKDF (reference sequence). In DNA form, the CDR3 reads TGTGCCACCAGCAGAGGTGTAGACAGCTACAATGAGCAGTTCTTC. It yields the protein CATSRGVDSYNEQFF.

V is TRBV2 and J is TRBJ2-3, with 12 bases lining up with TRBD2. Germline V gives CDR1 SNHLY, CDR2 FYNNEI. J was trimmed by 3 bases and V by 5 bases; bases with no gene match: 6. The CDR3 totals 16 residues. DNA for the CDR3: TGTGCCAGCAGTTTATCGACTAGCGGGGGAACAGATACGCAGTATTTT. Its translation is CASSLSTSGGTDTQYF.

CDR3 sequence reads: CASSTRGFFDTIYF. As DNA, the CDR3 is TGTGCCAGCAGTACCAGGGGTTTCTTTGACACCATATATTTT. This chain joins TRBV2 and TRBJ1-3, with D possibly TRBD1 on 6 matching bases. CDR1 is SNHLY, CDR2 FYNNEI, per germline. The ends were cut back, 5 bases at V and 8 bases at J, with 16 bases in the middle. The CDR3 consists of 14 residues.

Concerning this clone: The same CDR3 is also encoded by other DNA sequences in this sample. The chain links TRBV30 to TRBJ1-5; D is ambiguous. This CDR3 has 13 residues. Germline V gene lookup returns CDR1 GTSNPN and CDR2 SVGIG (reference sequence). Between the trimmed V and J ends, which lost 0 bases and 1 base, there was a span of 4 bases. CDR3 in amino acids: CAWSVRSNQPQHF. The CDR3 bases are TGTGCCTGGAGTGTGAGGAGCAATCAGCCCCAGCATTTT.

The chain uses TRBV14 and TRBJ2-4; TRBD2 matches at 8 bases. Germline V lookup: CDR1 SGHDN, CDR2 FVKESK. The CDR3 is 14 residues long. V trimming: 3 bases; J trimming: 6 bases; junction bases outside the gene matches: 4. In nucleotides, the CDR3 is TGTGCCAGCAGCCAGGCACTAGCGGCAAACATTCAGTACTTC. Its translation: CASSQALAANIQYF. Full variable domain (remainder filled in from reference TRBV14 and TRBJ2-4): EAGVTQFPSHSVIEKGQTVTLRCDPISGHDNLYWYRRVMGKEIKFLLHFVKESKQDESGMPNNRFLAERTGGTYSTLKVQPAELEDSGVYFCASSQALAANIQYFGAGTRLSVL.

This chain links TRBV5-1 with TRBJ2-3; D uncertain. The CDR3 totals 12 residues. V was pared by 4 bases and J by 0 bases, with 3 bases between. Germline V gene sequence: CDR1 SGHRS, CDR2 YFSETQ. This chain's CDR3 is CASSLSTDTQYF. CDR3 nucleotide sequence: TGCGCCAGCAGCCTAAGCACAGATACGCAGTATTTT.

This chain connects TRBV10-3 to TRBJ1-6; TRBD1 aligns across 7 bases. With 2 bases clipped from V and 7 bases from J, the junction kept 2 bases outside the gene matches. This CDR3 is built from 14 residues. Germline loops: CDR1 ENHRY, CDR2 SYGVKD. CDR3 nucleotides: TGTGCCATCAGTGAGGGGACAGCCAATTCACCCCTCCACTTT. As protein: CAISEGTANSPLHF.